The present TCR beta chain was sequenced within a study of shared clonotypes between healthy human individuals. Overall study results and limits: Richness estimates generally favored naive over memory subsets.

Naive CD45RA+ and memory CD45RA-negative subsets were split from CD4+ cells. Genomic DNA from each subset was divided evenly over several immunoSEQ plates. This table comes from immunoSEQ multiplex PCR, and its TCRdb copy is limited to in-frame clones, with some not included. The sample has roughly 2 million clones, about 94% seen once. CDR1 and CDR2 from the germline V gene are WSHSY and SAAADI. Trimming removed 6 bases at V and 3 bases at J, with 23 bases between. The CDR3 contains 17 residues. As for this clone: Its antigen is undetermined.

Sequencing used naive CD4+ T cells sorted from blood. Described subset: CD45RA+ positively selected. This receptor was taken from a man between 18 and 35 years old in good health. This sequence joins TRBV10-2 and TRBJ2-5, with D maybe TRBD2 (5 bases). CDR3 sequence (DNA): TGCGCCAGCAGCCCGGACCGGCTCGTTTGGGAGAAAGAGACCCAGTACTTC. Translated: CASSPDRLVWEKETQYF.